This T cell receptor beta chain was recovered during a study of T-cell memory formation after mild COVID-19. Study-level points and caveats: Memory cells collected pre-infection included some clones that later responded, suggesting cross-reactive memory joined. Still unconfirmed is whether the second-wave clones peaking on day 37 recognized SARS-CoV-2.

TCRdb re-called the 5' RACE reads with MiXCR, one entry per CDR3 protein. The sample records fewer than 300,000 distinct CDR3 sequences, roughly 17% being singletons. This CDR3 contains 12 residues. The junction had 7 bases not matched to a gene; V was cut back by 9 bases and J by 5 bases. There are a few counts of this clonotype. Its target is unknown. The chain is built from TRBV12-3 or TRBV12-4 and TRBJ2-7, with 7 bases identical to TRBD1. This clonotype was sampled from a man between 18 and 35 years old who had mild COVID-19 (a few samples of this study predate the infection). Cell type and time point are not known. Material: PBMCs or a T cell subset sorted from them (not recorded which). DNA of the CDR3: TGTGCCAGGTGGCTAGGGGGCCACGAGCAGTACTTC. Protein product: CARWLGGHEQYF.